What follows are 26 T cell receptor beta chains derived from one specimen sequenced in a study of cytomegalovirus exposure and HLA in healthy donors. Use of 60 Vbeta and 13 Jbeta primers characterized the PCR. Sequencing used immunoSEQ multiplex PCR; TCRdb keeps in-frame clones, though not all of them. The table has about 90,000 clones, less than 65% seen once. Input material: PBMCs. These receptors all come from a woman aged 25 to 39 in good health and CMV-seropositive.

The V gene is TRBV30, the J gene TRBJ1-1; 7 positions agree with TRBD1. Unmatched junction bases numbered 2, after V lost 3 bases and J lost 1 base. Germline V CDR1 and CDR2: GTSNPN, SVGIG (reference sequence). The CDR3 has 13 amino acids. The CDR3 nucleotides are TGTGCCTGGAGGGGACAGACGAACACTGAAGCTTTCTTT. Encoded protein: CAWRGQTNTEAFF.

V and J are TRBV27 and TRBJ1-2; TRBD1 might be the D (5 bases). The germline V gene has CDR1 MNHEY and CDR2 SMNVEV (reference sequence). The V and J ends lost 3 bases and 8 bases respectively, with 13 bases between them. The CDR3 consists of 13 residues. The chain's CDR3 is CASSFRVYGGYTF. The CDR3 nucleotides read TGTGCCAGCAGTTTCAGGGTTTACGGAGGCTACACCTTC.

This clone has just a few counts. The chain joins TRBV4-2 to TRBJ2-1; D is perhaps TRBD2 (5 bases). The CDR3 totals 16 residues. Germline-derived CDR1 and CDR2 are LGHNA and YNFKEQ. V was trimmed by 1 base and J by 8 bases, leaving 18 bases between them. The CDR3 sequence is CASSQVPPGESDEQFF. The CDR3 DNA reads as TGTGCCAGCAGCCAAGTACCGCCCGGGGAGAGCGATGAGCAGTTCTTC.

In this sample, this clone turned up a few times. V is TRBV5-1 and J is TRBJ2-5; 10 bases are a match to TRBD2. CDR3 length equals 16 residues. Trimming cost V 1 base and J 1 base; bases outside gene matches: 4. The germline CDR1 and CDR2 sequences are SGHRS and YFSETQ. The CDR3 coding sequence is TGCGCCAGCAGCTTGTTCAGCGGGGGGGGCCAAGAGACCCAGTACTTC. Encoded protein: CASSLFSGGGQETQYF.

The rearrangement links TRBV11-2 to TRBJ2-1; D gene ambiguous. From germline, CDR1 is SGHAT and CDR2 FQNNGV. V gave up 5 bases and J gave up 2 bases, with 10 bases separating them. The CDR3 covers 14 residues. In DNA, the CDR3 is TGTGCCAGCAGCCTAAGAGATACCTACAATGAGCAGTTCTTC. The encoded protein is CASSLRDTYNEQFF.

This rearrangement joins TRBV18 to TRBJ2-2; TRBD1 might be the D (6 bases). This CDR3 has 14 residues. Germline V gene lookup returns CDR1 KGHSH and CDR2 LQKENI. The V end was cut by 3 bases, the J end by 6 bases, with 11 bases between. CDR3 in amino acids: CASSPGTLAGELFF. CDR3 nucleotide sequence: TGTGCCAGCTCACCCGGGACACTCGCCGGGGAGCTGTTTTTT.

The CDR3 DNA follows: TGTGCCAGCAGCTCAACAGGGACCCTTGGTGGCTACACCTTC. Protein sequence: CASSSTGTLGGYTF. The chain employs TRBV7-2 and TRBJ1-2; D might be TRBD1 (6 bases). Germline V gives CDR1 SGHTA, CDR2 FQGNSA. Deletions cut 4 bases from V and 7 bases from J, with 16 bases between. The CDR3 consists of 14 residues. Together with reference TRBV7-2 and TRBJ1-2, the CDR3 gives the full variable domain: GAGVSQSPSNKVTEKGKDVELRCDPISGHTALYWYRQSLGQGLEFLIYFQGNSAPDKSGLPSDRFSAERTGGSVSTLTIQRTQQEDSAVYLCASSSTGTLGGYTFGSGTRLTVV.

The genes are TRBV9 and TRBJ2-3; 7 bases map to TRBD1. Losses at the gene ends were 5 bases for V and 0 bases for J; bases not matched to a gene: 6. This CDR3 comprises 15 residues. Germline V gives CDR1 SGDLS, CDR2 YYNGEE. CDR3 protein: CASSSGGRSTDTQYF. DNA of the CDR3: TGTGCCAGCAGTTCAGGGGGACGCAGCACAGATACGCAGTATTTT.

This clone was detected only once. J is TRBJ1-4 and V is TRBV5-5; 9 positions match TRBD1. The CDR3 spans 15 residues. Germline CDR1 reads SGHKS; CDR2 reads YYEKEE (reference sequence). J gave up 4 bases and V 3 bases, and 4 bases lay outside the gene matches. In DNA, the CDR3 is TGTGCCAGCAGCTATGAGGGACAGGGTAATGAAAAACTGTTTTTT. It yields the protein CASSYEGQGNEKLFF.

This clone has only a few counts. This rearrangement joins TRBV27 to TRBJ1-6; D not certain. V lost 2 bases and J 10 bases, leaving 6 bases between the germline ends. Per the germline V gene, CDR1 is MNHEY and CDR2 is SMNVEV (reference sequence). This CDR3 spans 12 amino acids. For the CDR3, the DNA is TGTGCCAGCAGTTTACCGAGGTCACCCCTCCACTTT. Its protein is CASSLPRSPLHF.

The CDR3, as DNA: TGTGCCAGCAGTGAGTGGGAGGGAACTGAAGCTTTCTTT. It encodes CASSEWEGTEAFF. The chain carries TRBV2 and TRBJ1-1; D call uncertain. Trimming took off 3 bases at V and 5 bases at J, with 10 bases between the two ends. The CDR3 is 13 amino acids. Germline CDR1 is SNHLY and CDR2 is FYNNEI.

The chain employs TRBV27 and TRBJ2-7, with D maybe TRBD2 (5 bases). The CDR3 covers 14 residues. The germline CDR1 and CDR2 sequences are MNHEY and SMNVEV (reference sequence). V dropped 6 bases and J dropped 3 bases, with 15 bases sitting between them. The CDR3 DNA sequence: TGTGCCAGCAGGGTCGGGGTACCGGGCTACGAGCAGTACTTC. It yields the protein CASRVGVPGYEQYF.

With regard to this clone: A read error may account for a junction end that differs from germline. The rearrangement links TRBV7-9 to TRBJ1-5, with 11 bases lining up with TRBD1. This CDR3 is 15 amino acids long. The V gene's germline CDR1 is SEHNR and CDR2 FQNEAQ (reference sequence). The CDR3 spells CSSSTGTGGGQPQHF. The CDR3 nucleotides read TGTTCCAGCAGCACTGGGACAGGGGGTGGTCAGCCCCAGCATTTT.

This rearrangement joins TRBV7-2 to TRBJ1-5, with D unresolved. The CDR3 is 14 residues long. CDR1 is SGHTA, CDR2 FQGNSA, per germline. Trimming left V 5 bases short and J 7 bases short, with 15 bases between. The CDR3 loop reads CASSPDPSGQPQHF. The CDR3 DNA is TGTGCCAGCAGCCCAGATCCCTCGGGACAGCCCCAGCATTTT.

The chain links TRBV7-9 to TRBJ2-5; a possible D gene is TRBD1 (6 bases). V dropped 4 bases and J dropped 3 bases, with 15 bases sitting between them. CDR1 is SEHNR, CDR2 FQNEAQ, per germline (reference sequence). The CDR3 has 15 amino acids. This CDR3 is CASSSTGTSEETQYF. The CDR3 region has the DNA TGTGCCAGCAGCTCAACAGGGACCTCTGAAGAGACCCAGTACTTC.

V gene TRBV6-5 combines with J gene TRBJ1-3; the D is unclear. This CDR3 is built from 12 residues. CDR1 and CDR2 (germline): MNHEY, SVGAGI. V was pared by 8 bases and J by 7 bases, with 12 bases between. CDR3: CASSLGSNTIYF. In DNA form, the CDR3 reads TGTGCCAGCTCCCTCGGGTCGAACACCATATATTTT.

The chain has TRBV5-1 and TRBJ2-1; TRBD1 is a possible D gene (5 bases). The CDR3 covers 15 residues. The germline gives CDR1 SGHRS, CDR2 YFSETQ. V was clipped by 0 bases and J by 3 bases, with 10 bases between them. For the CDR3, the DNA is TGCGCCAGCAGCTTGGACGGACAAAGCTACAATGAGCAGTTCTTC. Translated: CASSLDGQSYNEQFF.

This clone showed up just once. The rearrangement uses TRBV19 and TRBJ2-7; D might be TRBD1 (5 bases). The CDR3 covers 14 residues. Germline assignment: CDR1 LNHDA and CDR2 SQIVND (reference sequence). The ends were cut back, 7 bases at V and 1 base at J, with 14 bases in the middle. The CDR3 nucleotides read TGTGCCAGTAAGGGTGTGGACAATTCCTACGAGCAGTACTTC. Its protein product is CASKGVDNSYEQYF.

J is TRBJ2-5 and V is TRBV7-2; 7 bases are a match to TRBD1. Trimming removed 3 bases from V and 5 bases from J; junction bases left unmatched: 9. The CDR3 spans 15 residues. Per the germline V gene, CDR1 is SGHTA and CDR2 is FQGNSA. In nucleotides, the CDR3 is TGTGCCAGCAGCTTGTCGCTAGGGGGCTGGGAGACCCAGTACTTC. Translating gives CASSLSLGGWETQYF.

The chain employs TRBV11-2 and TRBJ1-1; maybe TRBD1 (5 bases). The CDR3 runs 12 residues. V gave up 4 bases and J gave up 11 bases, with 14 bases separating them. Germline V CDR1 and CDR2: SGHAT, FQNNGV. The CDR3 DNA follows: TGTGCCAGCAGCTCATCAGGGTATCGGGCTTTCTTT. This encodes CASSSSGYRAFF.

This clone occurred a few times. The V gene is TRBV19, the J gene TRBJ2-7; 10 bases align to TRBD1. Germline lookup yields CDR1 LNHDA and CDR2 SQIVND (reference sequence). The CDR3 covers 15 residues. V trimming: 3 bases; J trimming: 6 bases; junction bases outside the gene matches: 8. The CDR3 region is CASSIGKGQGSEQYF. The CDR3 nucleotides read TGTGCCAGTAGTATTGGGAAGGGACAGGGGAGCGAGCAGTACTTC.

This clone was detected a few times. The junction does not match germline at one end; this may be a read error. The CDR3 loop reads CASSTDRDQGYPF. CDR3 DNA: TGTGCCAGCAGCACGGACAGGGACCAGGGCTACCCCTTC. This chain connects TRBV9 to TRBJ1-2, with 8 bases matching TRBD1. This CDR3 contains 13 residues. Germline V gives CDR1 SGDLS, CDR2 YYNGEE.

This chain connects TRBV7-3 to TRBJ2-3; 8 bases agree with TRBD2. CDR1 and CDR2 (germline): SGHTA, FQGTGA. With V trimmed by 5 bases and J by 3 bases, 7 bases remained unmatched. The CDR3 spans 15 residues. The CDR3 loop reads CASSLIGGATDTQYF. The CDR3 DNA reads as TGTGCCAGCAGCCTAATCGGGGGGGCGACAGATACGCAGTATTTT.

The chain recombines TRBV19 with TRBJ2-7; 9 bases align to TRBD2. The germline V gene has CDR1 LNHDA and CDR2 SQIVND (reference sequence). The length of the CDR3 is 15 residues. V was pared by 8 bases and J by 3 bases, with 11 bases of the junction left unmatched. As DNA, the CDR3 is TGTGCCAGTGCGCCCCTTCTAGCGGGACTCTACGAGCAGTACTTC. Its translation is CASAPLLAGLYEQYF. The whole variable domain, remainder taken from reference TRBV19 and TRBJ2-7, is DGGITQSPKYLFRKEGQNVTLSCEQNLNHDAMYWYRQDPGQGLRLIYYSQIVNDFQKGDIAEGYSVSREKKESFPLTVTSAQKNPTAFYLCASAPLLAGLYEQYFGPGTRLTVT.

The chain recombines TRBV10-3 with TRBJ1-2, with 9 bases matching TRBD1. CDR1 and CDR2 (germline): ENHRY, SYGVKD. The CDR3 is made up of 14 amino acids. Trimming cost V 6 bases and J 6 bases; bases outside gene matches: 8. CDR3 amino acids: CAIRKGQGVDGYTF. The CDR3 region has the DNA TGTGCCATCAGGAAGGGACAGGGAGTAGATGGCTACACCTTC.

To note about this clone: One base away lies a much larger clone, so this may be a sequencing read error. The genes are TRBV5-1 and TRBJ2-3; 7 bases line up with TRBD1. Germline V gene lookup returns CDR1 SGHRS and CDR2 YFSETQ. This CDR3 spans 13 amino acids. Trimming took 4 bases from V and 1 from J; bases not matched to a gene: 0. The CDR3 is CASSDRGTDTQYF. CDR3 sequence (DNA): TGCGCCAGCAGCGACAGGGGCACAGATACGCAGTATTTT. The entire variable domain, with the rest obtained from reference TRBV5-1 and TRBJ2-3, is as follows: KAGVTQTPRYLIKTRGQQVTLSCSPISGHRSVSWYQQTPGQGLQFLFEYFSETQRNKGNFPGRFSGRQFSNSRSEMNVSTLELGDSALYLCASSDRGTDTQYFGPGTRLTVL.